This TCR beta chain was captured by sequencing in a study of T cells in Graves' hyperthyroidism and ophthalmopathy. Amplification of TCR beta CDR3 regions used RNA as the template. The TCR CDR3 was amplified in a first-round RT-PCR using the HTBI primer set. From the multiplex PCR reads, TCRdb called clonotypes with MiXCR, one entry per CDR3 protein. This table has approximately 640,000 distinct CDR3 sequences, 45% appearing once. Germline CDR1 is DFQATT and CDR2 is SNEGSKA (reference sequence). The CDR3 totals 13 residues. Unmatched junction bases numbered 3, after V lost 4 bases and J lost 2 bases. This TCR was sampled from an adult man with Graves' disease, either hyperthyroidism or ophthalmopathy (not recorded which). The specimen was peripheral blood or thyroid tissue (not recorded which). This chain connects TRBV20-1 to TRBJ2-5, with TRBD1 matching over 8 bases. The CDR3 DNA reads TGCAGTGCTACACAGGGGGGACAAGAGACCCAGTACTTC. Protein: CSATQGGQETQYF.